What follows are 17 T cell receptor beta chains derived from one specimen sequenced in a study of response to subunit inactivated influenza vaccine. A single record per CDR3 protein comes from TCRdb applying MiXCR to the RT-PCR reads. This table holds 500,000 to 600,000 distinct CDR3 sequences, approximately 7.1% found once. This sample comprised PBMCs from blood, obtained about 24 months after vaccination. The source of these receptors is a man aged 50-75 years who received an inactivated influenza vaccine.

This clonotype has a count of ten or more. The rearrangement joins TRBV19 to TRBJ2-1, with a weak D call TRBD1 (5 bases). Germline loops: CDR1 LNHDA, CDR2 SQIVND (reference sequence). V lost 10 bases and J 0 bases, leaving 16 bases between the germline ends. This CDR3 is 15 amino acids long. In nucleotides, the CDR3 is TGTGCCACCGCGTTACAGGCCAGCTCCTACAATGAGCAGTTCTTC. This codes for CATALQASSYNEQFF. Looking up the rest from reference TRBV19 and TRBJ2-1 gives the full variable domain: DGGITQSPKYLFRKEGQNVTLSCEQNLNHDAMYWYRQDPGQGLRLIYYSQIVNDFQKGDIAEGYSVSREKKESFPLTVTSAQKNPTAFYLCATALQASSYNEQFFGPGTRLTVL.

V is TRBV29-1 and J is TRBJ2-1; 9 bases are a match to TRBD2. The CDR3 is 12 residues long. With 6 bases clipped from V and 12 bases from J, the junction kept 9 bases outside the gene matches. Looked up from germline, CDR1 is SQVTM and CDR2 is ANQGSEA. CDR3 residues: CSVTLAGEGQFF. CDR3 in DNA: TGCAGCGTCACCTTAGCGGGGGAGGGGCAGTTCTTC.

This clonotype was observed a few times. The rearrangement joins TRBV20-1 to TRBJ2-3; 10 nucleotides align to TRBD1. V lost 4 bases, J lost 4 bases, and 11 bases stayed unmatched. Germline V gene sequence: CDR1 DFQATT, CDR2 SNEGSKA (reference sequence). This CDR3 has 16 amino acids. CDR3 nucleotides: TGCAGTGCTATGCTCCGACAGGGGGCGAGGGCAGATACGCAGTATTTT. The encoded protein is CSAMLRQGARADTQYF.

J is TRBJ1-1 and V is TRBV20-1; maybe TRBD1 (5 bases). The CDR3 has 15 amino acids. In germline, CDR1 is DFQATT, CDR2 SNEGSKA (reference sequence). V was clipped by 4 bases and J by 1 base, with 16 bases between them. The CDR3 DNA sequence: TGCAGTGCTAATAACCCGTACAGGCCGAACACTGAAGCTTTCTTT. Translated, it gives CSANNPYRPNTEAFF.

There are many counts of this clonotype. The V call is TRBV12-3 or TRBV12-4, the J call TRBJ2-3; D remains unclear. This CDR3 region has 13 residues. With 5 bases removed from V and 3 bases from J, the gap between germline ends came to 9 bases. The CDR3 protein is CASSQNPTDTQYF. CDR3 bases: TGTGCCAGCAGTCAAAACCCGACAGATACGCAGTATTTT.

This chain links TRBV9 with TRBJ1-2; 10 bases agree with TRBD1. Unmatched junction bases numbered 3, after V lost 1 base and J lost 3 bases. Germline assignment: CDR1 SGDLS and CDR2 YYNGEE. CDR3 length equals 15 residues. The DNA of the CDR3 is TGTGCCAGCAGCGTAACGACAGGGGGCTACTATGGCTACACCTTC. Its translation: CASSVTTGGYYGYTF.

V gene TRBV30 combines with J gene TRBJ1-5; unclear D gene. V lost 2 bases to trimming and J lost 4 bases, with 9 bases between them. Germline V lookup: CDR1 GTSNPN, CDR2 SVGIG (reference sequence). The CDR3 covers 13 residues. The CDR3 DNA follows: TGTGCCTGGAGTCCCCAGGCTAATCAGCCCCAGCATTTT. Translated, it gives CAWSPQANQPQHF.

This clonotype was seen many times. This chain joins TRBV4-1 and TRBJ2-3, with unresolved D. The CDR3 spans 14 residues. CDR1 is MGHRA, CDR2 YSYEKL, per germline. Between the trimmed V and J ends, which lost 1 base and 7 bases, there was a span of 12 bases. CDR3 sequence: CASSQVIVKNTQYF. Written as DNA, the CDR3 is TGCGCCAGCAGCCAAGTAATTGTTAAGAATACGCAGTATTTT.

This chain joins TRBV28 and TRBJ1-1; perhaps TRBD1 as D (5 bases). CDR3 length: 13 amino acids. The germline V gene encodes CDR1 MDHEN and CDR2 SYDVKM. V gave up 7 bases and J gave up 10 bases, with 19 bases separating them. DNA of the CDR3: TGTGCCAGCACCCTCCCGGGACCCGCTCCAGCTTTCTTT. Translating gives CASTLPGPAPAFF. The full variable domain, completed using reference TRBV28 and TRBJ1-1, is DVKVTQSSRYLVKRTGEKVFLECVQDMDHENMFWYRQDPGLGLRLIYFSYDVKMKEKGDIPEGYSVSREKKERFSLILESASTNQTSMYLCASTLPGPAPAFFGQGTRLTVV.

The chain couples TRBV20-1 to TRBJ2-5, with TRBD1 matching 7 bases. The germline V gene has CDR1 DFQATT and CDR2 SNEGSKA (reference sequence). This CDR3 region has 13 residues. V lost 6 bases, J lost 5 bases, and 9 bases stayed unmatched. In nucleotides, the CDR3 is TGCAGTGCCATGGGACAGCCCGGGGAGACCCAGTACTTC. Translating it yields CSAMGQPGETQYF.

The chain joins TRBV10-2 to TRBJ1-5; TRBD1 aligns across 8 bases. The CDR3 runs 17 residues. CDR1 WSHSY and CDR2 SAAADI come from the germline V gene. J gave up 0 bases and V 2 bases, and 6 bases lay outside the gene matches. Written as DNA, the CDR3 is TGCGCCAGCAGTGAGGACAGGGGCGCATATAGCAATCAGCCCCAGCATTTT. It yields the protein CASSEDRGAYSNQPQHF.

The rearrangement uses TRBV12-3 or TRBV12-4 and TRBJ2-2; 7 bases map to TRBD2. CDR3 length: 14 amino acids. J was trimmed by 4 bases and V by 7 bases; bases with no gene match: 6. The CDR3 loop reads CASTIGTTTGELFF. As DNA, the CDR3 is TGTGCCAGCACCATTGGGACTACCACCGGGGAGCTGTTTTTT.

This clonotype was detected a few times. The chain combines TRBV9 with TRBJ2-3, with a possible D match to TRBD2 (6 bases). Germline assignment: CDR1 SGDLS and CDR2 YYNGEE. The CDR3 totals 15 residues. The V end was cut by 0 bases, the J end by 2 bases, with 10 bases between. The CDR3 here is CASSVAGGNTDTQYF. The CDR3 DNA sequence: TGTGCCAGCAGCGTAGCTGGCGGGAACACAGATACGCAGTATTTT.

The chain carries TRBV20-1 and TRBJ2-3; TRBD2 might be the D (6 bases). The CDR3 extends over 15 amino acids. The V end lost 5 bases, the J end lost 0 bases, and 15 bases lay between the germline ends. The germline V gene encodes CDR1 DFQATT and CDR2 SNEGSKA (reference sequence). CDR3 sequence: CSAWDFHESTDTQYF. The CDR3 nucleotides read TGCAGTGCTTGGGACTTTCACGAGAGCACAGATACGCAGTATTTT.

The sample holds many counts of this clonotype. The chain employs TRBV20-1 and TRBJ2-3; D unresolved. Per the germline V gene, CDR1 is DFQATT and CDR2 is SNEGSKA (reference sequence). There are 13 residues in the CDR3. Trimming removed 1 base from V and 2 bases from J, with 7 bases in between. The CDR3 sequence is CSARVPLTDTQYF. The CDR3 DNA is TGCAGTGCTAGAGTCCCTCTCACAGATACGCAGTATTTT.

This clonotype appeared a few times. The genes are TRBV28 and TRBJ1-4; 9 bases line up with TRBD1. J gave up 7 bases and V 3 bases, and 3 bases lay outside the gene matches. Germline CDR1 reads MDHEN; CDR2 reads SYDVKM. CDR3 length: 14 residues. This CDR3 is CASSFGDRAEKLFF. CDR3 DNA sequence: TGTGCCAGCAGTTTTGGGGACAGGGCTGAAAAACTGTTTTTT.

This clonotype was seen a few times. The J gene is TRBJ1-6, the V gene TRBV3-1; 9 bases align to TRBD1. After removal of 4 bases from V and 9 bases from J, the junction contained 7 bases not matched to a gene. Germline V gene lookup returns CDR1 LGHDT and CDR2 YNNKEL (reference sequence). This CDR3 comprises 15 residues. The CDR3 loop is CASSLRTGVGSPLHF. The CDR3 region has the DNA TGTGCCAGCAGCCTCCGGACAGGGGTTGGTTCACCCCTCCACTTT.